This T cell receptor (beta chain) was sequenced for a study of cytomegalovirus exposure and HLA in healthy donors (dated by TCRdb to 2016 to 2017). In the study overall: A later analysis indicated that the 130 or so validation repertoires were generated on the platform also employed for the 700 or so repertoires of the first cohort. The study was designed to test whether signatures of past pathogen exposure could be identified by cataloging public T cell receptors. Along with the roughly 700-subject first cohort, a separate validation cohort of over a hundred different subjects was used. To predict cytomegalovirus infection status, the study brought together high-throughput TCR immunosequencing, statistical association of individual TCRs with disease status, and machine learning. General conclusions and limits of the study: It was suggested by the authors that the approach could potentially be generalized to other disease states and immunological phenotypes. In vitro tests confirmed that a few of the cytomegalovirus-associated TCR beta chains recognize cytomegalovirus antigens. A total of fewer than 200 TCR beta chains were listed by the study as associated with cytomegalovirus. The classifier was reported to diagnose cytomegalovirus status with high specificity and sensitivity in both the original and validation cohorts. In a later analysis, TCRs clustered in the first cohort were found to also tend to co-occur in the roughly 130 validation repertoires, with about 94% of cluster scores above 0. Most TCR sequences were observed very rarely across donors, whereas some public TCRs were present in many individuals. All 120 or so repertoires were used to score co-occurrence in the validation cohort in a later analysis, because that analysis had no HLA typing for the cohort.

V and J lose 4 bases and 1 base, and a span of 17 bases separates them. The CDR3 contains 16 residues, cysteine and phenylalanine counted. The sequence is cut down to CDR3 DNA, 48 bases in frame from base 1. The donors belonged to the validation cohort of 120 subjects, which was separate from the roughly 700-subject first cohort. As regards this clone: Which antigen it targets is not known. No much larger clonotype is one base removed from it; base qualities were not supplied.

Receptor libraries were prepared by the immunoSEQ multiplex PCR assay. Per the original workflow: To diagnose cytomegalovirus status from the catalog of TCR beta chain sequences, a statistical classification framework was built. Entries here come from immuneACCESS through TCRdb and include only in-frame sequences with V and J called. Some clones fail to appear in such tables; in the studies checked, an unresolved V gene covers under half of the shortfall, and the cause of the remainder is unknown. That table supplies the V and J calls and clone size; D and trimming were determined from the DNA. A total of 120,000 to 150,000 clones appear in this sample, 80% to 90% of them only once. Of the sample, about 7.9% is held by the ten largest clones.

This chain is built from TRBV5-3 and TRBJ1-1, and possibly TRBD1, on 6 matching bases. TRBV5-3 is an ORF; its function is uncertain. The sequenced material came from PBMCs. The source is a woman aged 18-29 years in good health and CMV-seropositive. The nucleotides read TGTGCCAGAAGCGGATGCGGACAGCCTGAGAACACTGAAGCTTTCTTT. This gives the protein CARSGCGQPENTEAFF.